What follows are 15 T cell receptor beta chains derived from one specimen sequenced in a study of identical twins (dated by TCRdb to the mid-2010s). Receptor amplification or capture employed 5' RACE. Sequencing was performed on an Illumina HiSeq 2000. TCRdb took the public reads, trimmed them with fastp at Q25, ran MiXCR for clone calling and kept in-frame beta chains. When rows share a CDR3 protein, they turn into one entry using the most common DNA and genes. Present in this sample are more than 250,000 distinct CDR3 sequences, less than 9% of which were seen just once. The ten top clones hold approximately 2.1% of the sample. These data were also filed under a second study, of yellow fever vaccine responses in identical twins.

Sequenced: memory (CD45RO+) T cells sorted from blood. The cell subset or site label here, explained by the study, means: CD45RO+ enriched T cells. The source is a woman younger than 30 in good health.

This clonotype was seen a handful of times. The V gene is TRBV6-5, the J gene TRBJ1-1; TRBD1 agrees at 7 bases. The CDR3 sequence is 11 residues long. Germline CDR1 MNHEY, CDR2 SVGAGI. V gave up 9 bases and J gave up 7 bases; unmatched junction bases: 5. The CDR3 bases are TGTGCCAGTCAGGGGGGTCTTGAAGCTTTCTTT. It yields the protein CASQGGLEAFF.

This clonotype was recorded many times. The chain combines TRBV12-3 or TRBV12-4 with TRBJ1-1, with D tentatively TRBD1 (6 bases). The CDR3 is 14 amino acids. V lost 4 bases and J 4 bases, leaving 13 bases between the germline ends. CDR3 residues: CASSYPGVRTEAFF. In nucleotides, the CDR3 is TGTGCCAGCAGTTACCCAGGGGTTCGCACTGAAGCTTTCTTT.

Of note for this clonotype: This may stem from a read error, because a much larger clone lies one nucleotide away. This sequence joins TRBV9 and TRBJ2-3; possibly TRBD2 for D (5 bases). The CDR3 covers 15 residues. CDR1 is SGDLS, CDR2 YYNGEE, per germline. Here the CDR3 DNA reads TGTGCCAGCATCGTAGGGCCTAGCTACACAGATACGCAGTATTTT. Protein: CASIVGPSYTDTQYF.

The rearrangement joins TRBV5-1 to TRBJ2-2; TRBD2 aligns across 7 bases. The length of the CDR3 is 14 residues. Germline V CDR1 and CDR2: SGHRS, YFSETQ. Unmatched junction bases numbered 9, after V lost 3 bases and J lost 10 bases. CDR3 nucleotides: TGCGCCAGCAGCTCGGGGGGAGGCCTCGAGGAGCTGTTTTTT. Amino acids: CASSSGGGLEELFF. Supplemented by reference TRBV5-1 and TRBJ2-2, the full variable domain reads KAGVTQTPRYLIKTRGQQVTLSCSPISGHRSVSWYQQTPGQGLQFLFEYFSETQRNKGNFPGRFSGRQFSNSRSEMNVSTLELGDSALYLCASSSGGGLEELFFGEGSRLTVL.

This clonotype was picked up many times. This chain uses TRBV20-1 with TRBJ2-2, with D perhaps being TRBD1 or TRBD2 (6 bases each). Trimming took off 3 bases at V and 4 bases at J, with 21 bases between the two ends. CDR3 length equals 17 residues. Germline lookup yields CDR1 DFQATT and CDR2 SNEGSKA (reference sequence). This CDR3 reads CSARVPRGAETTGELFF. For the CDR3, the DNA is TGCAGTGCTAGGGTCCCTAGGGGGGCCGAGACCACCGGGGAGCTGTTTTTT.

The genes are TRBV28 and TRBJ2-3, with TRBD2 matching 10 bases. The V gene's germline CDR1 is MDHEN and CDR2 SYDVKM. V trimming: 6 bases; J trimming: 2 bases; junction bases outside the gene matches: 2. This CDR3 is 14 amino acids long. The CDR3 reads CASRAGGITDTQYF. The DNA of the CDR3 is TGTGCCAGCAGAGCGGGGGGGATCACAGATACGCAGTATTTT. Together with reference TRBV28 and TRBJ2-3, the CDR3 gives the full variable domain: DVKVTQSSRYLVKRTGEKVFLECVQDMDHENMFWYRQDPGLGLRLIYFSYDVKMKEKGDIPEGYSVSREKKERFSLILESASTNQTSMYLCASRAGGITDTQYFGPGTRLTVL.

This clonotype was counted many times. The CDR3, as DNA: TGTGCCAGCAGTTTTAGGGGGGACCAAGAGACCCAGTACTTC. It specifies CASSFRGDQETQYF. The V call is TRBV12-3 or TRBV12-4, the J call TRBJ2-5; possibly TRBD1 or TRBD2 for D (6 bases each). CDR3 length: 14 amino acids. The V end lost 3 bases, the J end lost 0 bases, and 8 bases lay between the germline ends.

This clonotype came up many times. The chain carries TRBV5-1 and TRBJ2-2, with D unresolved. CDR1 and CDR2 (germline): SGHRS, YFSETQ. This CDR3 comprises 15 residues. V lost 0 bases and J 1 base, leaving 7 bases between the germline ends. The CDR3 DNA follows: TGCGCCAGCAGCTTGGTCACGGGGAACACCGGGGAGCTGTTTTTT. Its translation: CASSLVTGNTGELFF. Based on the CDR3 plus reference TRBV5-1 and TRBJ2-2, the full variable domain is KAGVTQTPRYLIKTRGQQVTLSCSPISGHRSVSWYQQTPGQGLQFLFEYFSETQRNKGNFPGRFSGRQFSNSRSEMNVSTLELGDSALYLCASSLVTGNTGELFFGEGSRLTVL.

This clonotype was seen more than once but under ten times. The CDR3 sequence is CASSPRQGTNEQFF. Here the CDR3 DNA reads TGTGCCAGCAGCCCTCGACAGGGGACGAATGAGCAGTTCTTC. The chain uses TRBV7-3 and TRBJ2-1; 8 bases agree with TRBD1. Losses at the gene ends were 5 bases for V and 7 bases for J; bases not matched to a gene: 7. The CDR3 consists of 14 residues. Germline-derived CDR1 and CDR2 are SGHTA and FQGTGA.

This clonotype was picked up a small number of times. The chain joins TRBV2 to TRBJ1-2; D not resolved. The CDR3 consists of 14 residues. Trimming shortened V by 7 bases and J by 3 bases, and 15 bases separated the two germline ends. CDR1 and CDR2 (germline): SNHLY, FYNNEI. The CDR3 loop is CASIRLQRDYGYTF. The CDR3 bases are TGTGCCAGCATCAGGCTCCAGCGGGACTATGGCTACACCTTC. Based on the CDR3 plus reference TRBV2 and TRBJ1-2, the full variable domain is EPEVTQTPSHQVTQMGQEVILRCVPISNHLYFYWYRQILGQKVEFLVSFYNNEISEKSEIFDDQFSVERPDGSNFTLKIRSTKLEDSAMYFCASIRLQRDYGYTFGSGTRLTVV.

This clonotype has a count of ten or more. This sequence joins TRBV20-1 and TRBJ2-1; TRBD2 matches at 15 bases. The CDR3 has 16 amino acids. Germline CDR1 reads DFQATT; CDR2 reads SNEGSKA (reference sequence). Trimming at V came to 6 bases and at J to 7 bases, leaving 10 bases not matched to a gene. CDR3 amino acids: CSALGPGLAGGNEQFF. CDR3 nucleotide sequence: TGCAGTGCCCTTGGCCCGGGACTAGCGGGAGGTAATGAGCAGTTCTTC.

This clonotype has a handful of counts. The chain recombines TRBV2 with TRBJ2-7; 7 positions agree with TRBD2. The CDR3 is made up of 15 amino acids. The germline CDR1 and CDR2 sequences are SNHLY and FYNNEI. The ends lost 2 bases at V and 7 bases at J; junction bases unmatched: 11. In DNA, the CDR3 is TGTGCCAGCAGTGAAAGCGGGGTCCCGACGGGGGAGCAGTACTTC. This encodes CASSESGVPTGEQYF.

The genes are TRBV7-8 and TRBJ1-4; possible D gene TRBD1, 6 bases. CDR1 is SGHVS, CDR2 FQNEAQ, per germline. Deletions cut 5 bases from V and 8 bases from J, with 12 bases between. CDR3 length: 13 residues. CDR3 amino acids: CASSDTGQEKLFF. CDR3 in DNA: TGTGCCAGCAGCGATACCGGACAGGAAAAACTGTTTTTT.

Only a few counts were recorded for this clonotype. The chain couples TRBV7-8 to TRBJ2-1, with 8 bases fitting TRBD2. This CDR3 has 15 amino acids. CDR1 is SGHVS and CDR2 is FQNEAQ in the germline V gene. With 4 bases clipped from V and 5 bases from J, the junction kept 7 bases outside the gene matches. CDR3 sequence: CASSYGGAPNNEQFF. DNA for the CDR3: TGTGCCAGCAGCTACGGGGGGGCTCCGAACAATGAGCAGTTCTTC.

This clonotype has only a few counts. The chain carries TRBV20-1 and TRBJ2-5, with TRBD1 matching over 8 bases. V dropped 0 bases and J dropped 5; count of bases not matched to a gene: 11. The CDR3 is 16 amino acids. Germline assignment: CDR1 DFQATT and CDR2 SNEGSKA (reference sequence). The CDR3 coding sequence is TGCAGTGCTAGAGATCCGGTGACAGGGGCCAGGGAGACCCAGTACTTC. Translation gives CSARDPVTGARETQYF.